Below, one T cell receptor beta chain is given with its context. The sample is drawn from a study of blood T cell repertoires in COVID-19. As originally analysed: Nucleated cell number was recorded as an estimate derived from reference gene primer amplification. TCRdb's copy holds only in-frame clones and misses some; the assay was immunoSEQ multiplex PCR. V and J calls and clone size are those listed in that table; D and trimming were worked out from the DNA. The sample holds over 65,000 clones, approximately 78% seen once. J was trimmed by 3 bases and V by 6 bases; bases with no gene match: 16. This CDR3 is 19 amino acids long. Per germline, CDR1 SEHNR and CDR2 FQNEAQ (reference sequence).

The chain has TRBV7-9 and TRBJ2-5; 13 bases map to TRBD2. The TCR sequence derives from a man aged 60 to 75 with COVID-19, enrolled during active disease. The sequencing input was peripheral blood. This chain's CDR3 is CASRRGTGLAGVGKETQYF. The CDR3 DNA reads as TGTGCCAGCAGACGTGGGACAGGACTAGCGGGGGTGGGAAAAGAGACCCAGTACTTC.